This T cell receptor beta chain is from a study of cytomegalovirus exposure and HLA in healthy donors. Study observations and caveats: Some V segments, TRBV6-2 and TRBV6-3 among them, were indistinguishable and were therefore excluded. In all likelihood, a cluster of highly shared sequence variants was a sequencing artifact. A few CMV-associated chains proved CMV antigen-specific in vitro. About 87% or about 30% of the time was how often most TCR beta V segments were productive, according to an earlier analysis.

In the PCR, 60 Vbeta and 13 Jbeta primers were used. Profiled with immunoSEQ multiplex PCR; TCRdb holds only in-frame clones, not every one. The repertoire consists of 90,000 or so clones, with approximately 78% occurring once and the leading ten covering about 4.2%. V was trimmed by 4 bases and J by 5 bases, leaving 14 bases between them. The CDR3 covers 13 residues. Looked up from germline, CDR1 is GTSNPN and CDR2 is SVGIG (reference sequence). Details on this clone: Its antigen is unknown.

The origin of this receptor is a male donor in good health and CMV-seropositive. The rearrangement uses TRBV30 and TRBJ1-1, with D possibly matching TRBD1 (6 bases). Sample: PBMCs. In DNA, the CDR3 is TGTGCCTGGATCGCAGGGGAAGGAACTGAAGCTTTCTTT. It yields the protein CAWIAGEGTEAFF.